A selection of T cell receptor beta chains follows, all from one sample in a study of blood T cells in healthy people across ages. MiXCR, applied by TCRdb to the 5' RACE reads, yields one record per CDR3 protein. The sample has under 1,100,000 distinct CDR3 sequences; approximately 25% are singletons. Another study also made use of these data, one on T cells of mothers and their children.

Sequenced sample: blood. Every receptor here comes from a girl aged 2 to 10 in good health. Each CDR3 is given with its conserved first and last residue. A D gene is named only where the DNA matches it firmly. Size is stated for part of the rows, as once, few or many counts, or as a class when the clone is expanded.

v_call	d_call	j_call	clone_size	cdr3_nt	cdr3_aa
TRBV11-2	-	TRBJ1-5	few	TGTGCCAGCAGCTTAGATGCGGGAGGCCAGCCCCAGCATTTT	CASSLDAGGQPQHF
TRBV29-1	TRBD1	TRBJ2-2	-	TGCAGCGTTGGGGTGACAGGGACCGGGGAGCTGTTTTTT	CSVGVTGTGELFF
TRBV4-1	-	TRBJ1-4	-	TGCGCCAGCAGCCAGTCAGGGATAACTAATGAAAAACTGTTTTTT	CASSQSGITNEKLFF
TRBV7-8	-	TRBJ2-3	few	TGTGCCAGCAGCTTAGGGCCATCGGGGAGCACAGATACGCAGTATTTT	CASSLGPSGSTDTQYF
TRBV5-6	TRBD2	TRBJ2-1	few	TGTGCCAGCAGCCCCCTAGCGGGGGCCCACAATGAGCAGTTCTTC	CASSPLAGAHNEQFF
TRBV28	-	TRBJ1-1	-	TGTGCCAGCAGTTTATATCAGATGAACACTGAAGCTTTCTTT	CASSLYQMNTEAFF
TRBV5-1	-	TRBJ2-6	-	TGCGCCAGCAGAACAGGGAACTCTGGGGCCAACGTCCTGACTTTC	CASRTGNSGANVLTF
TRBV10-3	TRBD1	TRBJ2-2	-	TGTGCCATCAGCGCGGGACAGGGCCTCGCGAACACCGGGGAGCTGTTTTTT	CAISAGQGLANTGELFF
TRBV27	TRBD1	TRBJ2-5	once	TGTGCCAGCAGTTTGATGGGTGGGACAGGGCGAGAGACCCAGTACTTC	CASSLMGGTGRETQYF
TRBV24-1	-	TRBJ2-1	few	TGTGCCACCAGTGATACCCTTAGCGAAGCCTACAATGAGCAGTTCTTC	CATSDTLSEAYNEQFF
TRBV29-1	TRBD1	TRBJ1-2	few	TGCAGCGTTGCAGGAGGGGGCTTTATAGACTACACCTTC	CSVAGGGFIDYTF
TRBV9	TRBD2	TRBJ2-1	-	TGTGCCAGCAGCGTAAGGGGACTAGACCCCCTAGGGGAGCAGTTCTTC	CASSVRGLDPLGEQFF
TRBV28	-	TRBJ2-1	-	TGTGCCAGCAGTTTACGGGGGCTCTACTACAATGAGCAGTTCTTC	CASSLRGLYYNEQFF
TRBV3-1	-	TRBJ2-5	few	TGTGCCAGCAGCCAAGGGAGCAGGGGAGAGACCCAGTACTTC	CASSQGSRGETQYF
TRBV25-1	TRBD2	TRBJ2-3	few	TGTGCCAGCAGTCCGTACTTGACTAGCGGCACAGATACGCAGTATTTT	CASSPYLTSGTDTQYF
TRBV12-3/TRBV12-4	TRBD2	TRBJ2-1	few	TGTGCCAGCAGTCTAGCGGGAGGGCCGCATGAGCAGTTCTTC	CASSLAGGPHEQFF
TRBV29-1	-	TRBJ2-3	-	TGCAGCTCATACCGGGGAGATACGCAGTATTTT	CSSYRGDTQYF
TRBV7-3	-	TRBJ2-1	few	TGTGCCAGCAGCCCGGCCCCACCGGTTGCGTGGGGTTTCAATGAGCAGTTCTTC	CASSPAPPVAWGFNEQFF
TRBV25-1	-	TRBJ1-1	few	TGTGCCAGCAGACAGCGAGAAGAAGCTTTCTTT	CASRQREEAFF
TRBV2	TRBD2	TRBJ2-1	few	TGTGCCAGCAGTCCTGAGGCGGGAGCGGTGGCTAATGAGCAGTTCTTC	CASSPEAGAVANEQFF
TRBV12-3/TRBV12-4	TRBD2	TRBJ2-7	few	TGTGCCAGCGCTTCGGGACCAGCGGGGGTAGCTTACGAGCAGTACTTC	CASASGPAGVAYEQYF
TRBV6-5	TRBD1	TRBJ1-2	-	TGTGCCAGCAGCCAAGGACAGGGTGGTCGCTATGGCTACACCTTC	CASSQGQGGRYGYTF
TRBV9	TRBD2	TRBJ2-3	few	TGTGCCAGCAGCGAACGAGGGACTAACACAGATACGCAGTATTTT	CASSERGTNTDTQYF
TRBV7-3	-	TRBJ2-1	few	TGTGCCAGCAGCTCGTCAAGGCAGGCGGGTGAGCAGTTCTTC	CASSSSRQAGEQFF
TRBV10-3	-	TRBJ2-2	few	TGTGCCATCAGTGAGTCAGGACTCACGACCGGGGAGCTGTTTTTT	CAISESGLTTGELFF